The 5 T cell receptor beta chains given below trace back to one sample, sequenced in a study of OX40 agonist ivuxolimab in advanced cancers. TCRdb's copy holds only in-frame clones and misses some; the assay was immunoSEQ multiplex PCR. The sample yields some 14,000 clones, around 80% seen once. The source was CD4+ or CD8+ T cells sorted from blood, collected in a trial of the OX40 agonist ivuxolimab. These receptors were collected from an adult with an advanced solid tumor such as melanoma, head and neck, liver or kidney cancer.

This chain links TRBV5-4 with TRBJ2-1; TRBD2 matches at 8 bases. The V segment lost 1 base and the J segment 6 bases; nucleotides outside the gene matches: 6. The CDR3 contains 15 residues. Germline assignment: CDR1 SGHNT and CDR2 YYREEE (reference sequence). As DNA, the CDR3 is TGTGCCAGCAGCTTGAGCGGGAGCTTGGGCAATGAGCAGTTCTTC. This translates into CASSLSGSLGNEQFF.

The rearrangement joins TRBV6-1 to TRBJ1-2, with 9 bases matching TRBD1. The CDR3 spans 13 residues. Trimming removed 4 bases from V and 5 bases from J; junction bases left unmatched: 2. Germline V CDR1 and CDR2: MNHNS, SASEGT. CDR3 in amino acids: CASSAGQGYGYTF. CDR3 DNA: TGTGCCAGCAGTGCCGGACAGGGGTATGGCTACACCTTC.

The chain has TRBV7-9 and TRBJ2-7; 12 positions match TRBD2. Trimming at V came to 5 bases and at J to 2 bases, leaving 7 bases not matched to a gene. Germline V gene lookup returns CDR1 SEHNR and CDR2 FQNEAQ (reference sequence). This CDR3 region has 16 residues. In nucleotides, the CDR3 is TGTGCCAGCAGCACTGGGACTAGCGGGCGAGCCTACGAGCAGTACTTC. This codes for CASSTGTSGRAYEQYF.

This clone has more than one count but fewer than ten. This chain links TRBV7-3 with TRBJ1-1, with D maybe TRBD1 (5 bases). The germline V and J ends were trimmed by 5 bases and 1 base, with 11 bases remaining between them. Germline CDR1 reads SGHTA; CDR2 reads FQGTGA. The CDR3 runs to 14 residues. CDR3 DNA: TGTGCCAGCAGCCAGGACGGGGGGAACACTGAAGCTTTCTTT. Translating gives CASSQDGGNTEAFF.

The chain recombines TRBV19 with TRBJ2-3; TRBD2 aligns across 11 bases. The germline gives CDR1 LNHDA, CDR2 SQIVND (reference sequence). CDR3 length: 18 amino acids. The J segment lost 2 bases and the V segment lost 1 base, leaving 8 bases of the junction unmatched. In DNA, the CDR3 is TGTGCCAGTAGTATAGTTCTAGCGGGAGGAGGGAACACAGATACGCAGTATTTT. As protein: CASSIVLAGGGNTDTQYF.